The rows below give T cell receptor beta chains drawn from one sample of a study of blood T cell repertoires in COVID-19. The method was immunoSEQ multiplex PCR; TCRdb's version includes in-frame clones alone and lacks a portion of them. The sample includes about 160,000 clones, approximately 79% of them seen just once. Sequenced: peripheral blood. These receptors came from a woman in her thirties or forties with COVID-19, enrolled during active disease. CDR3s include the opening cysteine and the closing phenylalanine or tryptophan. The D gene is left open where the match is weak. The listing skips clone size in some rows; elsewhere it reads once, few, many or a size class.

j_call	cdr3_length	clone_size	v_call	d_call	cdr3_nt	cdr3_aa
TRBJ2-5	17	NA	TRBV3-1/TRBV3-2	TRBD2	TGTGCCAGCAGCCAAGCCTCTGGAGCGGGAGGAGGAGAGACCCAGTACTTC	CASSQASGAGGGETQYF
TRBJ2-1	16	NA	TRBV24-1	TRBD1	TGTGCCACCAGTGACCCGACAGGGGGCTGGTACAATGAGCAGTTCTTC	CATSDPTGGWYNEQFF
TRBJ2-2	14	NA	TRBV6-5	NA	TGTGCCAGCCGTTCAGGCTCGAACACCGGGGAGCTGTTTTTT	CASRSGSNTGELFF
TRBJ2-3	16	NA	TRBV21-1	NA	TGTGCCAGCAGCGGGGGACTAGCGGCTAGCACAGATACGCAGTATTTT	CASSGGLAASTDTQYF
TRBJ1-6	15	NA	TRBV7-9	TRBD1	TGTGCCAGCAGCCCCGGGGGACAGCCTAATTCACCCCTCCACTTT	CASSPGGQPNSPLHF
TRBJ2-3	15	once	TRBV6-5	TRBD1	TGTGCCAGCAGTTCGGGACAGGGAGGTCCAGATACGCAGTATTTT	CASSSGQGGPDTQYF
TRBJ1-1	17	NA	TRBV19	NA	TGTGCCAGTAGCCCCTTCTTCGGAGGATTGGTGAACACTGAAGCTTTCTTT	CASSPFFGGLVNTEAFF
TRBJ1-6	16	once	TRBV30	NA	TGTGCCTGGAGTGACAAGTGGAGCTCCTATAATTCACCCCTCCACTTT	CAWSDKWSSYNSPLHF
TRBJ2-4	16	NA	TRBV7-3	TRBD2	TGTGCCAGCAGCCTCGGGGTCGCTAGCGGAGAAAACATTCAGTACTTC	CASSLGVASGENIQYF
TRBJ1-2	14	NA	TRBV18	NA	TGTGCCAGCTCACCAGGCAGTACTAACTATGGCTACACCTTC	CASSPGSTNYGYTF